This T cell receptor beta chain was sequenced for a study of CD8+CD57+ T cells in acquired aplastic anemia. Study results and caveats: Patients and controls were found to share roughly 31 CD8+ CDR3 sequences. Significance was not reached for CD8+ Simpson's diversity between patients and controls.

Selection for sequencing was limited to patients who had shown CD8+CD57+ cell expansion by flow cytometry. Note on this clonotype: Its specificity is unknown.

Per the germline V gene, CDR1 is SGHTA and CDR2 is FQGTGA. The V segment lost 5 bases and the J segment 3 bases; nucleotides outside the gene matches: 4. There are 16 residues in the CDR3. Genomic DNA templated the TCR beta VDJ and CDR3 profiling. TCRdb re-derived calls from the reads in MiXCR, one entry per CDR3 protein. The sample gives approximately 470,000 distinct CDR3 sequences, around 30% of which show up once; roughly 0.89% is in the top ten. This receptor was taken from a human donor with aplastic anemia. The specimen was sorted CD4+, CD8+, or CD8+CD57+ T cells (not recorded which) from PBMCs. The chain employs TRBV7-3 and TRBJ2-1; 13 nucleotides align to TRBD2. CDR3 loop: CASSELAGGIYNEQFF. The CDR3 DNA reads TGTGCCAGCAGCGAACTAGCGGGGGGGATCTACAATGAGCAGTTCTTC.